This TCR beta chain was found in a study of T cell responses to AZD1222 COVID-19 vaccine. Sequencing used immunoSEQ multiplex PCR; TCRdb keeps in-frame clones, though not all of them. The sample includes about 150,000 clones, approximately 86% seen only once; the top ten take roughly 5.1%. Second-dose timings of about 4 or about 12 weeks were pooled. In the case of this clone: The antigen remains unidentified.

The CDR3 extends over 15 amino acids. Trimming left V 3 bases short and J 0 bases short, with 8 bases between. Germline assignment: CDR1 ENHRY and CDR2 SYGVKD. Study findings and constraints: At baseline, just five to seven AZD1222 recipients tested seropositive. Among the donors, most were white British and more were female, and clonal diversity was possibly underestimated.

This material consisted of peripheral blood, taken 28 days after the second AZD1222 dose. This TCR was sampled from an adult who received the AZD1222 COVID-19 vaccine. The V gene is TRBV10-3, the J gene TRBJ1-4; D is ambiguous. The CDR3 spells CAISDGISTNEKLFF. The CDR3 nucleotides read TGTGCCATCAGTGACGGGATTTCAACTAATGAAAAACTGTTTTTT.